Sequencing of this T cell receptor beta chain was carried out in a study of identical twins. Whole-study findings and limits: Whereas memory repertoires showed no such difference, abundant cord blood beta clonotypes carried fewer insertions.

This clonotype has a count of ten or more. No antigen is known for it. Germline V gene data show CDR1 as SGHRS and CDR2 as YFSETQ. V shed 4 bases, J shed 4 bases, and the junction held 8 bases outside the gene matches. The CDR3 is 14 residues long. TCRdb ran MiXCR on the 5' RACE reads and lists one entry per CDR3 protein. The sample yields just under 550,000 distinct CDR3 sequences, roughly 15% seen once. The sample also formed part of further work on yellow fever vaccine responses in identical twins.

The sample consisted of CD4+ T cells sorted from blood. The source of this sequence is a woman aged 18-29 years in good health. This chain connects TRBV5-1 to TRBJ2-7; 7 nucleotides align to TRBD2. The CDR3 DNA follows: TGCGCCAGCAGCACGGGACTACCTACTTACGAGCAGTACTTC. Its translation is CASSTGLPTYEQYF.